This TCR beta chain was found in a study of T-cell memory formation after mild COVID-19. This clonotype came up many times. One entry per CDR3 protein results from TCRdb running MiXCR on the 5' RACE reads. Seen here are 100,000 to 150,000 distinct CDR3 sequences, around 6.3% observed once, and the top ten hold about 2.2%. From germline, CDR1 is SGHTA and CDR2 FQGNSA. This CDR3 region has 13 residues. V was trimmed by 5 bases and J by 5 bases, leaving 11 bases between them. This chain links TRBV7-2 with TRBJ2-3; D remains ambiguous. Sequencing was performed on PBMCs or a T cell subset sorted from them (not recorded which). The clonotype originates from an adult woman who had mild COVID-19 (a few samples of this study predate the infection). Cell type and time point are not known. The CDR3 region has the DNA TGTGCCAGCAGCACCCGACCCCGAGATACGCAGTATTTT. Translated: CASSTRPRDTQYF.